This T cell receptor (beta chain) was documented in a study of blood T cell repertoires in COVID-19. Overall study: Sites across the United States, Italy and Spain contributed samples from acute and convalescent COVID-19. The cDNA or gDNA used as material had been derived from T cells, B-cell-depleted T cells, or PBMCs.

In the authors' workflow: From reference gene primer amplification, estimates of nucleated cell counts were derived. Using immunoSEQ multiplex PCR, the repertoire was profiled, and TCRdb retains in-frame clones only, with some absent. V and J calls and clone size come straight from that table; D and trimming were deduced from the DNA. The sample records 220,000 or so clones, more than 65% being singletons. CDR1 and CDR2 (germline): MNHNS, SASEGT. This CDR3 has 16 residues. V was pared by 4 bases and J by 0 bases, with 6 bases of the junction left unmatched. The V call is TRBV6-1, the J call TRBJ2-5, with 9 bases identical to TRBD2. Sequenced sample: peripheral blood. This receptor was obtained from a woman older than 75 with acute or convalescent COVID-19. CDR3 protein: CASSVLAGGYQETQYF. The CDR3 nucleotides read TGTGCCAGCAGTGTTCTGGCGGGAGGGTACCAAGAGACCCAGTACTTC.